This T cell receptor (beta chain) was captured by sequencing in a study of control samples from healthy donors and cancer patients. Data came from immunoSEQ multiplex PCR; TCRdb stores just in-frame clones and leaves some out. The sample consists of roughly 220,000 clones, 85% to 95% of them appearing once. CDR3 length: 16 residues. Trimming took 8 bases from V and 2 from J, leaving 21 bases between them. Per the germline V gene, CDR1 is MDHEN and CDR2 is SYDVKM. The genes are TRBV28 and TRBJ1-1, with D unclear. Source material: blood. This clonotype was sampled from a man aged 45-65 years in good health. The CDR3 protein is CASPAPNLRSNTEAFF. DNA for the CDR3: TGTGCCAGCCCTGCCCCGAACCTACGGTCTAACACTGAAGCTTTCTTT.